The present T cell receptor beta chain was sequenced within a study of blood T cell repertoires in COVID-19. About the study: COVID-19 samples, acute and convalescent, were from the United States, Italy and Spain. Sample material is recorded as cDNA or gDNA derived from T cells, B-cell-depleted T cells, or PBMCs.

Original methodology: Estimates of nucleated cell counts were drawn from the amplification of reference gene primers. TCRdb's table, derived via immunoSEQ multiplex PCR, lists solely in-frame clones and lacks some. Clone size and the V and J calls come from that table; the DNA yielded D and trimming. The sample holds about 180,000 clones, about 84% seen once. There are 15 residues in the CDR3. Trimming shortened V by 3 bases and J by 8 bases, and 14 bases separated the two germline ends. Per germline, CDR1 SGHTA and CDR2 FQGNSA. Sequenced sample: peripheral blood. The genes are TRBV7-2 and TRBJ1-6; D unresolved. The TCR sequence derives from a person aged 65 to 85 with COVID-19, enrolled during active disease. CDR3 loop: CASSFYFRGDSPLHF. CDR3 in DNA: TGTGCCAGCAGCTTTTATTTCCGGGGAGATTCACCCCTCCACTTT.